Detailed here is one T cell receptor (beta chain). Its antigen specificity is not known. The input lacks base qualities; no much larger clone sits a single base away. Whole blood was collected in K2EDTA tubes by collaborating institutions according to the institutions' own protocols. For TCRbeta analysis, collaborator samples were shipped as frozen whole blood, as isolated PBMCs, or as DNA extracted from either sample type. Via the germline V gene, CDR1 is MNHEY and CDR2 SVGEGT. Including cysteine and phenylalanine, the CDR3 has 15 amino acids. The kept DNA is CDR3 alone, 45 bases in frame from the first base. V is clipped by 4 bases and J by 3 bases, and the sequence between their germline boundaries is 15 bases long. The immunoSEQ Assay, a bias-controlled multiplex PCR, was used to amplify TCRbeta CDR3 regions from genomic DNA. Turning to the authors' computational methods: The number of nucleated cells in each sample was estimated by amplification of reference gene primers within the assay. To quantify the absolute abundance of each unique TCRbeta CDR3 rearrangement, sequence reads were collapsed and filtered. For each sample, productive Simpson clonality was calculated as the square root of Simpson's diversity index across productive rearrangements. This is the immuneACCESS table as TCRdb keeps it, with only in-frame sequences that have V and J called. A part of the clones is gone; compared with another copy, unresolved V genes explain less than half, and the rest is unexplained. V, J and clone size reflect that table, while D and trimming were determined from the DNA. The sample has just over 95,000 clones on record, about nine tenths of them singletons. The top ten constitute about 1.7% of the sample.

The sample originates from a study of blood T cell repertoires in COVID-19 (TCRdb year 2020). Notes on the research overall: The collaborator samples originated in the United States, Italy and Spain and spanned the acute and convalescent phases of COVID-19. Where available, HLA class I and class II types were obtained from metadata supplied by the sample provider rather than from assay-based typing. Samples came from the ongoing ImmuneRACE study (first 160 participants) plus 1,254 subjects from 6 global collaborators. The repertoires were released in a freely available public database meant as a resource for research on the immune response to SARS-CoV-2. The prospective study material was composed of cDNA or gDNA derived from T cells, B-cell-depleted T cells, or PBMCs. The sample metadata nearly always contained a de-identified subject ID, COVID-19 status, age in years and sex. Subjects who had been exposed to COVID-19, were actively infected with it, or had recovered from it provided the deeply sampled blood TCRbeta repertoires that made up the dataset.

Study-level results and caveats: Clinical and demographic metadata were provided uncurated, with the amount varying by source and participant.

The sample comprised peripheral blood. The V and J genes are TRBV6-2 or TRBV6-3 and TRBJ1-1, and the D gene may be TRBD1, 6 bases matching. This clonotype was obtained from a man aged 55-75 years with acute or convalescent COVID-19. The DNA is as follows: TGTGCCAGCAGTTTCCGGGGGGCAGCGTACACTGAAGCTTTCTTT. It translates to CASSFRGAAYTEAFF.